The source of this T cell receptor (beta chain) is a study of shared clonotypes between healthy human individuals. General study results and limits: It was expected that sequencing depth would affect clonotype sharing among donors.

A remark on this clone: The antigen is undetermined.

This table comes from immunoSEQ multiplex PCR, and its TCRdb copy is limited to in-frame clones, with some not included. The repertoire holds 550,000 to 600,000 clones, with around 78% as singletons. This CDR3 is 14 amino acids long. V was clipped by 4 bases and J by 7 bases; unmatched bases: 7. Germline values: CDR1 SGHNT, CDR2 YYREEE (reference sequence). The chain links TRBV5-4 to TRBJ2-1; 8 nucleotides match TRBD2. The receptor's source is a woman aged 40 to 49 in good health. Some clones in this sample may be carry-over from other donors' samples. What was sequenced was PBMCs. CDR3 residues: CASSIPGLVNEQFF. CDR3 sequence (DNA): TGTGCCAGCAGCATACCGGGACTAGTGAATGAGCAGTTCTTC.